This is a list of T cell receptor beta chains from one sample in a study of cytomegalovirus exposure and HLA in healthy donors. Repertoires were generated with immunoSEQ multiplex PCR, while TCRdb's copy carries only in-frame clones and drops some. The repertoire consists of around 150,000 clones, with roughly four fifths occurring once and the leading ten covering approximately 1.3%. Sequencing used PBMCs. The receptors derive from a man younger than 30 in good health and CMV-seronegative. CDR3s include the opening cysteine and the closing phenylalanine or tryptophan. A D gene is named only where the DNA matches it firmly. Size is stated for part of the rows, as once, few or many counts, or as a class when the clone is expanded.

>-|TRBJ2-6|TRBV5-1|-
CASSLEGDGANVLTF
TGCGCCAGCAGCTTGGAGGGGGACGGGGCCAACGTCCTGACTTTC
>TRBD1|TRBJ1-2|TRBV6-5|-
CASSKGTALNYGYTF
TGTGCCAGCAGTAAAGGGACAGCCCTTAACTATGGCTACACCTTC
>-|TRBJ1-5|TRBV7-6|-
CASSLFSPVANQPQHF
TGTGCCAGCAGCTTATTCTCCCCTGTAGCAAATCAGCCCCAGCATTTT
>TRBD1|TRBJ2-7|TRBV2|-
CASRGTGGYEQYF
TGTGCCAGCAGGGGGACAGGGGGGTACGAGCAGTACTTC
>TRBD2|TRBJ2-2|TRBV4-1|few
CASSQGNGRGDGELFF
TGCGCCAGCAGCCAAGGTAACGGGAGGGGCGACGGGGAGCTGTTTTTT
>-|TRBJ2-7|TRBV25-1|once
CASSSAYEQYF
TGTGCCAGCAGTTCGGCCTACGAGCAGTACTTC
>TRBD2|TRBJ2-7|TRBV7-2|few
CASSLPPILAGVAGDEQYF
TGTGCCAGCAGCTTACCCCCAATACTAGCGGGAGTAGCGGGGGACGAGCAGTACTTC
>TRBD2|TRBJ2-5|TRBV18|-
CASSWTSGTQETQYF
TGTGCCAGCTCATGGACTAGCGGGACTCAAGAGACCCAGTACTTC
>-|TRBJ1-4|TRBV7-9|-
CASRRTSGALREGLFF
TGTGCCAGCAGACGAACCTCCGGAGCCCTAAGAGAGGGACTGTTTTTT
>TRBD1|TRBJ1-5|TRBV9|-
CASSAGTGSNQPQHF
TGTGCCAGCAGCGCCGGGACAGGGAGCAATCAGCCCCAGCATTTT
>TRBD1|TRBJ1-5|TRBV5-1|-
CASSFVGGQPQHF
TGCGCCAGCAGCTTCGTAGGGGGCCAGCCCCAGCATTTT
>-|TRBJ2-7|TRBV7-2|once
CASSSQGRALEQYF
TGTGCCAGCAGCTCCCAGGGCCGCGCGCTCGAGCAGTACTTC
>TRBD1|TRBJ1-1|TRBV7-9|-
CASSYTTGDTEAFF
TGTGCCAGCAGCTATACGACAGGGGACACTGAAGCTTTCTTT
>TRBD1|TRBJ2-3|TRBV27|-
CASSYLSGQGKGDTQYF
TGTGCCAGCAGTTATCTCTCCGGACAGGGGAAAGGAGATACGCAGTATTTT
>TRBD2|TRBJ2-3|TRBV4-1|-
CASSQGRGGSGITRWTDTQYF
TGCGCCAGCAGCCAGGGGCGTGGAGGTAGCGGGATCACACGCTGGACAGATACGCAGTATTTT
>-|TRBJ1-2|TRBV4-3|-
CASSQENNPSVNGYTF
TGCGCCAGCAGCCAAGAGAACAACCCTTCAGTCAATGGCTACACCTTC
>-|TRBJ2-7|TRBV5-6|-
CASSARKEQYF
TGTGCCAGCAGCGCTAGGAAAGAGCAGTACTTC
>TRBD1|TRBJ1-2|TRBV18|-
CASSPSEPGGYGYTF
TGTGCCAGCTCGCCTTCAGAACCAGGGGGCTATGGCTACACCTTC
>-|TRBJ2-7|TRBV18|-
CASSPPSGAGEQYF
TGTGCCAGCTCACCACCCTCGGGAGCGGGCGAGCAGTACTTC
>-|TRBJ2-7|TRBV10-1|once
CASSPTGFAYEQYF
TGCGCCAGCAGCCCGACGGGATTCGCCTACGAGCAGTACTTC
>TRBD2|TRBJ2-1|TRBV6-4|once
CASSNGTSGYNEQFF
TGTGCCAGCAGTAACGGGACTAGCGGATACAATGAGCAGTTCTTC
>TRBD1|TRBJ2-7|TRBV5-1|once
CASSFRDRVGEQYF
TGCGCCAGCAGCTTCCGGGACAGGGTGGGGGAGCAGTACTTC
>TRBD1|TRBJ2-7|TRBV25-1|-
CASSTGTGLGEQYF
TGTGCCAGCAGTACCGGGACAGGGCTAGGGGAGCAGTACTTC
>-|TRBJ1-5|TRBV19|-
CATIAPGQRPNQPQHF
TGTGCCACGATCGCTCCAGGCCAGAGACCGAATCAGCCCCAGCATTTT
>-|TRBJ2-4|TRBV7-2|-
CASSPQGGDIQYF
TGTGCCAGCAGTCCCCAAGGGGGGGACATTCAGTACTTC
>TRBD2|TRBJ2-1|TRBV5-1|-
CASSLAASGIHNEQFF
TGCGCCAGCAGCTTGGCCGCTAGCGGGATCCACAATGAGCAGTTCTTC
>-|TRBJ2-3|TRBV28|-
CASSLRDTYGADTQYF
TGTGCCAGCAGTTTAAGGGACACATATGGCGCAGATACGCAGTATTTT
>TRBD1|TRBJ1-4|TRBV7-2|-
CASSQEVGTGGEKLFF
TGCGCCAGCAGCCAAGAAGTCGGGACAGGGGGTGAAAAACTGTTTTTT
>-|TRBJ2-2|TRBV27|-
CASSLGGTGELFF
TGTGCCAGCAGTTTGGGGGGCACCGGGGAGCTGTTTTTT
>TRBD2|TRBJ2-3|TRBV9|-
CASSPALAGTDTQYF
TGTGCCAGCAGCCCAGCACTAGCGGGGACAGATACGCAGTATTTT
>-|TRBJ1-2|TRBV6-6|-
CASSSPYNYGYTF
TGTGCCAGCAGTTCCCCTTATAACTATGGCTACACCTTC
>TRBD2|TRBJ2-7|TRBV5-1|-
CASSFTSASYEQYF
TGCGCCAGCAGCTTCACTAGCGCCTCCTACGAGCAGTACTTC
>-|TRBJ2-3|TRBV4-1|-
CASSQEAYLGTDTQYF
TGCGCCAGCAGCCAAGAAGCATATCTGGGCACAGATACGCAGTATTTT
>TRBD2|TRBJ2-5|TRBV5-4|-
CASSLGTGGSAETQYF
TGTGCCAGCAGCTTGGGAACTGGCGGGAGTGCAGAGACCCAGTACTTC
>-|TRBJ1-5|TRBV21-1|-
CASSRKVRAGHPCNQPQHF
TGTGCCAGCAGCCGAAAGGTTAGAGCAGGCCATCCCTGCAATCAGCCCCAGCATTTT
>TRBD2|TRBJ2-5|TRBV25-1|-
CASSAPGLGGETQYF
TGTGCCAGCAGTGCCCCCGGTTTGGGAGGGGAGACCCAGTACTTC
>TRBD1|TRBJ1-5|TRBV18|-
CASSPDRADQPQHF
TGTGCCAGCTCACCAGACAGGGCGGATCAGCCCCAGCATTTT
>-|TRBJ2-3|TRBV9|-
CASSVGGSLTDTQYF
TGTGCCAGCAGCGTAGGTGGTAGCCTGACAGATACGCAGTATTTT
>-|TRBJ2-2|TRBV12-5|-
CASGRLLPGMAGELFF
TGTGCTAGTGGCCGTTTGTTACCGGGGATGGCCGGGGAGCTGTTTTTT
>TRBD1|TRBJ2-3|TRBV29-1|-
CSVEGQGQIDTQYF
TGCAGCGTTGAGGGACAGGGGCAGATAGATACGCAGTATTTT
>-|TRBJ2-5|TRBV4-3|-
CASSQGQTSRGETQYF
TGCGCCAGCAGCCAAGGCCAAACTTCTAGGGGCGAGACCCAGTACTTC
>TRBD1|TRBJ2-5|TRBV10-3|-
CATGTGGEEETQYF
TGTGCCACCGGGACAGGGGGCGAGGAAGAGACCCAGTACTTC
>-|TRBJ2-1|TRBV4-3|-
CASSQGFRGGYEQFF
TGCGCCAGCAGCCAAGGATTTCGAGGAGGCTATGAGCAGTTCTTC
>TRBD2|TRBJ2-7|TRBV9|-
CASSAGTSPIEQYF
TGTGCCAGCAGCGCCGGGACTAGCCCCATCGAGCAGTACTTC
>-|TRBJ1-1|TRBV7-9|once
CSSSSTGVHFEAFF
TGTTCCAGCAGCTCAACGGGGGTCCACTTTGAAGCTTTCTTT
>TRBD2|TRBJ2-7|TRBV10-3|-
CAISEWGLGAYEQYF
TGTGCCATCAGTGAGTGGGGACTAGGGGCCTACGAGCAGTACTTC
>-|TRBJ2-2|TRBV29-1|-
CSVRSGANTGELFF
TGCAGCGTTAGAAGCGGAGCGAACACCGGGGAGCTGTTTTTT
>TRBD2|TRBJ2-2|TRBV4-3|few
CASSQGVAGGSTGELFF
TGCGCCAGCAGCCAAGGGGTAGCGGGAGGTTCGACCGGGGAGCTGTTTTTT
>TRBD1|TRBJ2-7|TRBV29-1|-
CSVGQGAGEQYF
TGCAGCGTTGGCCAGGGGGCTGGCGAGCAGTACTTC